Below are 11 T cell receptor beta chains sequenced from a single sample in a study of Graves' ophthalmopathy and Graves' hyperthyroidism. RNA transcripts were the template, and TCR beta CDR3 regions were amplified from them. RT-PCR was first run with HTBI primers, then multiplex PCR in a second round. TCRdb reprocessed the multiplex PCR reads via MiXCR and lists one record per CDR3 protein. The sample yields more than 15,000 distinct CDR3 sequences, about 43% seen once. Sequenced material: peripheral blood. These receptors were obtained from a woman aged 40 to 49 with stable Graves' hyperthyroidism.

This sequence joins TRBV10-3 and TRBJ1-2; maybe TRBD1 (5 bases). In germline, CDR1 is ENHRY, CDR2 SYGVKD. The length of the CDR3 is 11 residues. V gave up 7 bases and J gave up 9 bases, with 12 bases separating them. As DNA, the CDR3 is TGTGCCATCACCGAGGGGTTTAGCTACACCTTC. Protein sequence: CAITEGFSYTF.

V gene TRBV14 combines with J gene TRBJ2-3; D remains ambiguous. There are 15 residues in the CDR3. Per germline, CDR1 SGHDN and CDR2 FVKESK. V gave up 0 bases and J gave up 2 bases, with 9 bases separating them. The CDR3 region has the DNA TGTGCCAGCAGCCAAGACGGGTACGCCACAGATACGCAGTATTTT. This sequence encodes CASSQDGYATDTQYF.

V usage is TRBV18 and J usage is TRBJ2-7, with D perhaps matching TRBD2 (5 bases). This CDR3 region has 13 residues. Germline V gene data show CDR1 as KGHSH and CDR2 as LQKENI. Trimming took 4 bases from V and 0 from J, leaving 7 bases between them. The CDR3 protein is CASSLGSSYEQYF. For the CDR3, the DNA is TGTGCCAGCTCACTGGGGAGCTCCTACGAGCAGTACTTC.

This clonotype was seen a few times. V gene TRBV28 combines with J gene TRBJ2-3; tentatively, D is TRBD1 (6 bases). The CDR3 contains 17 residues. V dropped 5 bases and J dropped 2 bases, with 20 bases sitting between them. In germline, CDR1 is MDHEN, CDR2 SYDVKM. CDR3 nucleotide sequence: TGTGCCAGCAGTAGCCTTTACAGGGATTGGGCCACAGATACGCAGTATTTT. This codes for CASSSLYRDWATDTQYF.

The gene calls are TRBV2 and TRBJ2-5, with D perhaps TRBD2 (6 bases). CDR3 length equals 14 residues. CDR1 SNHLY and CDR2 FYNNEI come from the germline V gene. V was pared by 4 bases and J by 1 base, with 10 bases between. The chain's CDR3 is CASSGGDSQETQYF. Written as DNA, the CDR3 is TGTGCCAGCAGTGGAGGGGACTCCCAAGAGACCCAGTACTTC.

CDR3 region: CASSRAADGSYGYTF. CDR3 DNA: TGCGCCAGCAGTCGGGCAGCGGACGGCAGCTATGGCTACACCTTC. V and J are TRBV5-1 and TRBJ1-2; D is uncertain. Germline V gene lookup returns CDR1 SGHRS and CDR2 YFSETQ. The CDR3 runs 15 residues. The V end lost 5 bases, the J end lost 4 bases, and 18 bases lay between the germline ends.

The sample holds one count of this clonotype. The J gene is TRBJ2-7, the V gene TRBV10-1; D is possibly TRBD1 or TRBD2 (5 bases each). The CDR3 spans 16 residues. Germline-derived CDR1 and CDR2 are WNHNN and SYGVQD (reference sequence). The V gene lost 1 base and the J gene lost 4 bases, with 17 bases spanning the gap. For the CDR3, the DNA is TGCGCCAGCAGTGAGTTGGGGGTTGGTGGGATATACGAGCAGTACTTC. Encoded protein: CASSELGVGGIYEQYF.

The table lists this clonotype with a few counts. V usage is TRBV6-2 or TRBV6-3 and J usage is TRBJ2-7; 10 bases match TRBD2. Germline values: CDR1 MNHEY, CDR2 SVGEGT. The junction had 4 bases not matched to a gene; V was cut back by 0 bases and J by 5 bases. This CDR3 region has 15 residues. This CDR3 reads CASSYSASGSHEQYF. In DNA, the CDR3 is TGTGCCAGCAGTTACTCGGCTAGCGGGAGTCACGAGCAGTACTTC.

This clonotype has just a few counts. V usage is TRBV12-3 or TRBV12-4 and J usage is TRBJ2-2; no definite D call. The CDR3 is 14 amino acids. V was trimmed by 6 bases and J by 3 bases, leaving 11 bases between them. The CDR3, as DNA: TGTGCCAGCAGCCCAAGCCGATACACCGGGGAGCTGTTTTTT. Translating it yields CASSPSRYTGELFF.

As for this clonotype: At one end the junction does not follow the germline gene, possibly because of a read error. The chain has TRBV2 and TRBJ1-4; 10 bases agree with TRBD1. Germline values: CDR1 SNHLY, CDR2 FYNNEI. The CDR3 has 15 residues. The CDR3 nucleotides read TGTGCCGGCGGGACAGGGGTTGCAACTAATGAAAAACTGTTTTTC. Translation gives CAGGTGVATNEKLFF.

This chain uses TRBV28 with TRBJ1-6; the match to TRBD1 covers 7 bases. The V segment lost 10 bases and the J segment 9 bases; nucleotides outside the gene matches: 9. The CDR3 loop spans 13 amino acids. Germline values: CDR1 MDHEN, CDR2 SYDVKM. CDR3 residues: CATSGGEGSPLHF. The CDR3 DNA reads as TGTGCCACCTCAGGGGGAGAGGGTTCACCCCTCCACTTT.